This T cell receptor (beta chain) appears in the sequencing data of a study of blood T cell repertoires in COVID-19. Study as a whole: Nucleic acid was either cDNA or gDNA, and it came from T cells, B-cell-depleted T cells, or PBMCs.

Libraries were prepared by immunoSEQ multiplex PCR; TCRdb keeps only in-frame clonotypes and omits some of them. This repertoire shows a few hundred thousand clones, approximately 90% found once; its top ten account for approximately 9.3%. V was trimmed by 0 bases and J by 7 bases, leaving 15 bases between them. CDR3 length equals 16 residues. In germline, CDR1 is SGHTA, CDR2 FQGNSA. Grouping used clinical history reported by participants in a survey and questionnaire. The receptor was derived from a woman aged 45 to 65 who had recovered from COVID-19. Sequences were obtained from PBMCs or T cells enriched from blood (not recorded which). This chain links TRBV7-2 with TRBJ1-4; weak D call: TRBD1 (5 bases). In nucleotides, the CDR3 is TGTGCCAGCAGCTTAGCGGGGCCTGTTGTCGTTGAAAAACTGTTTTTT. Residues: CASSLAGPVVVEKLFF.